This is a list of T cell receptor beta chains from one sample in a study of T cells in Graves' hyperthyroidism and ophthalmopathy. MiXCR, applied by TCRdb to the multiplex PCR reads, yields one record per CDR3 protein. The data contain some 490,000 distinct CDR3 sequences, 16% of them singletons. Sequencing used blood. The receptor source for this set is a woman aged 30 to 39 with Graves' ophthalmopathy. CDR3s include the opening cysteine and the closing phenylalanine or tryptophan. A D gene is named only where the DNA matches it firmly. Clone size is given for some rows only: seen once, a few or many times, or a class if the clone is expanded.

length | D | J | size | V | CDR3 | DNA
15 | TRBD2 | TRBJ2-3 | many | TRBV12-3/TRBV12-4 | CASSPGLESTDTQYF | TGTGCCAGCAGTCCGGGACTAGAGAGCACAGATACGCAGTATTTT
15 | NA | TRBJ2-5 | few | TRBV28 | CASSLSDTRRETQYF | TGTGCCAGCAGTTTATCAGACACCCGCAGGGAGACCCAGTACTTC
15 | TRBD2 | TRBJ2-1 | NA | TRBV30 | CAWSETSGTDNEQFF | TGTGCCTGGAGCGAAACTAGCGGGACAGACAATGAGCAGTTCTTC
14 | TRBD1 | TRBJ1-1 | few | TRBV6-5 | CASSYSMTGERAFF | TGTGCCAGCAGTTACTCTATGACAGGGGAGCGAGCTTTCTTT
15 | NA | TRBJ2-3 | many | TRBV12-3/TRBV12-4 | CASSQLASSTDTQYF | TGTGCCAGCAGTCAGCTAGCGTCTAGCACAGATACGCAGTATTTT
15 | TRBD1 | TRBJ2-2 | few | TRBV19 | CASSARTGWAGELFF | TGTGCCAGTAGTGCCCGGACAGGGTGGGCCGGGGAGCTGTTTTTT
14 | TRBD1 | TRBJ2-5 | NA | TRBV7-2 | CASSGRDRGETQYF | TGTGCCAGCAGCGGCCGGGACAGGGGAGAGACCCAGTACTTC
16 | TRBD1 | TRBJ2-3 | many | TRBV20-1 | CSATRQGAQSTDTQYF | TGCAGTGCTACCCGCCAGGGGGCGCAGAGCACAGATACGCAGTATTTT
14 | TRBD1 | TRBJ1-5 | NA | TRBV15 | CATSSPQGDQPQHF | TGTGCCACCAGCAGTCCACAGGGGGATCAGCCCCAGCATTTT
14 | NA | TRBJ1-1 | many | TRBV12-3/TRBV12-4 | CASNNQDGNTEAFF | TGTGCCAGCAATAATCAGGACGGGAACACTGAAGCTTTCTTT
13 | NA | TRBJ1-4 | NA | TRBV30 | CAWDIGGDEKLFF | TGTGCCTGGGATATTGGGGGCGATGAAAAACTGTTTTTT
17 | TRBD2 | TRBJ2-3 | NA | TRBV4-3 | CASSQEPQAGGGDTQYF | TGCGCCAGCAGCCAAGAACCCCAAGCGGGAGGGGGAGATACGCAGTATTTT
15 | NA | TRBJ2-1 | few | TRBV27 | CASSRVRVRGNEQFF | TGTGCCAGCAGCCGTGTCAGGGTCAGGGGCAATGAGCAGTTCTTC
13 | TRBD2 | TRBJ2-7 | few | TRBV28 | CASKPAGTYEQYF | TGTGCCAGCAAACCAGCGGGGACCTACGAGCAGTACTTC
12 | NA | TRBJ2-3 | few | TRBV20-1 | CSATTRPDTQYF | TGCAGTGCTACGACTAGACCAGATACGCAGTATTTT
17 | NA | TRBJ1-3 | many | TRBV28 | CASSQLQGRGSGNTIYF | TGTGCCAGCAGCCAACTTCAGGGTAGGGGCTCTGGAAACACCATATATTTT
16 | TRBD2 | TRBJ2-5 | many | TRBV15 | CATSGRLAGKEETQYF | TGTGCCACCAGCGGAAGACTAGCGGGAAAGGAAGAGACCCAGTACTTC
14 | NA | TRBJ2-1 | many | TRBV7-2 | CASSLGRELNEQFF | TGTGCCAGCAGCTTGGGACGGGAGTTAAATGAGCAGTTCTTC
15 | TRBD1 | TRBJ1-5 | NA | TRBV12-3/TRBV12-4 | CASSLGQGGEQPQHF | TGTGCCAGCAGTTTGGGCCAGGGGGGTGAGCAGCCCCAGCATTTT
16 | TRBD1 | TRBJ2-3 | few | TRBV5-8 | CASSTNDRGGTDTQYF | TGTGCCAGCAGCACTAACGACAGGGGTGGCACAGATACGCAGTATTTT
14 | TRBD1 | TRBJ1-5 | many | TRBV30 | CAWRGTGGSQPQHF | TGTGCCTGGAGGGGTACAGGGGGCAGTCAGCCCCAGCATTTT
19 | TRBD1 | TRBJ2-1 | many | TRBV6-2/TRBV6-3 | CASSYSGTGSLRRYNEQFF | TGTGCCAGCAGTTACTCAGGGACAGGGTCACTCAGACGATACAATGAGCAGTTCTTC
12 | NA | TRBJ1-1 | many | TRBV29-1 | CSVARGGAEAFF | TGCAGCGTAGCCCGAGGCGGCGCTGAAGCTTTCTTT
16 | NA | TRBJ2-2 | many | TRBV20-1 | CSARSPGPLNTGELFF | TGCAGTGCTAGATCCCCGGGACCTCTGAACACCGGGGAGCTGTTTTTT
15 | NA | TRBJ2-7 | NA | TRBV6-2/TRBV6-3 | CASRHWGMTGYEQYF | TGTGCCAGCAGACACTGGGGGATGACGGGCTACGAGCAGTACTTC
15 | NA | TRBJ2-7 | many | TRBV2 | CASSEQGQGSYEQYF | TGTGCCAGCAGTGAACAGGGGCAAGGATCCTACGAGCAGTACTTC
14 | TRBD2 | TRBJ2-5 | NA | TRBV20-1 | CSAPSAGAGETQYF | TGCAGTGCTCCCTCAGCGGGAGCGGGGGAGACCCAGTACTTC
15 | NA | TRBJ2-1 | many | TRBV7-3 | CASSLIADSYNEQFF | TGTGCCAGCAGCTTAATAGCGGACTCCTACAATGAGCAGTTCTTC
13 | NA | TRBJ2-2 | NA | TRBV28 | CASATGVTGELFF | TGTGCCAGCGCAACCGGGGTCACCGGGGAGCTGTTTTTT
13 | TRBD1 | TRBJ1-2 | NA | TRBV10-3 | CATKGTGDSGYTF | TGTGCCACCAAGGGGACAGGGGACTCTGGCTACACCTTC
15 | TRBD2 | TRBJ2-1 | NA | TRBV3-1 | CASSQDGGRNNEQFF | TGTGCCAGCAGCCAAGACGGCGGGAGGAACAATGAGCAGTTCTTC
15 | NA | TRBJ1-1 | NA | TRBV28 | CASSLSAFMNTEAFF | TGTGCCAGCAGTTTAAGTGCCTTCATGAACACTGAAGCTTTCTTT
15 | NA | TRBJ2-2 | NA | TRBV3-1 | CASSAVTENTGELFF | TGTGCCAGCAGCGCGGTGACCGAAAACACCGGGGAGCTGTTTTTT
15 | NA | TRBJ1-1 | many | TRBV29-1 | CSVNPSWGMNTEAFF | TGCAGCGTCAACCCTTCGTGGGGCATGAACACTGAAGCTTTCTTT
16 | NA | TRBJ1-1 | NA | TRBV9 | CASSVGAGSMDTEAFF | TGTGCCAGCAGCGTGGGTGCGGGCAGCATGGACACTGAAGCTTTCTTT
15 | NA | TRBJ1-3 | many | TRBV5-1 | CASSQAGISGNTIYF | TGCGCCAGCAGCCAAGCAGGGATCTCTGGAAACACCATATATTTT
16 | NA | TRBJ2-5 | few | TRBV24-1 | CATSDRLTGVQETQYF | TGTGCCACCAGTGACCGACTAACGGGAGTGCAAGAGACCCAGTACTTC
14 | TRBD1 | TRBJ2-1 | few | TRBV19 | CASSIGRQGYEQFF | TGTGCCAGTAGTATCGGTAGACAGGGCTATGAGCAGTTCTTC
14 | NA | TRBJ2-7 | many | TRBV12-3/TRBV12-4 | CASSPPPTTYEQYF | TGTGCCAGCAGCCCCCCCCCGACTACCTACGAGCAGTACTTC
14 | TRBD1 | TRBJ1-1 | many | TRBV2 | CASTRTGMDTEAFF | TGTGCCAGCACCCGGACAGGGATGGACACTGAAGCTTTCTTT
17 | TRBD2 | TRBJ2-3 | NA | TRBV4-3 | CASSQGVEAGGGDTQYF | TGCGCCAGCAGCCAAGGGGTCGAAGCGGGAGGGGGAGATACGCAGTATTTT
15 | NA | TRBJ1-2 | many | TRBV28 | CASSLSGETGYGYTF | TGTGCCAGCAGTCTCTCAGGGGAAACGGGCTATGGCTACACCTTC
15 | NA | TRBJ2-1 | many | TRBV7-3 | CASSLVGGKDNEQFF | TGTGCCAGCAGCTTAGTAGGGGGAAAGGACAATGAGCAGTTCTTC
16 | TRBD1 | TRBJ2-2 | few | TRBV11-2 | CASSPSGTGYPGELFF | TGTGCCAGCAGCCCATCGGGGACAGGGTACCCCGGGGAGCTGTTTTTT
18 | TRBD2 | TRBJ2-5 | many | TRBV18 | CASSPITSGSPTGETQYF | TGTGCCAGCTCACCGATCACTAGCGGGTCTCCCACGGGGGAGACCCAGTACTTC
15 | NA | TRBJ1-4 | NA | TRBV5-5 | CASSLAVTANEKLFF | TGTGCCAGCAGCTTGGCCGTGACAGCTAATGAAAAACTGTTTTTT
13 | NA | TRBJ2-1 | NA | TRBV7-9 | CASSFVSEDEQFF | TGTGCCAGCAGCTTTGTATCGGAAGATGAGCAGTTCTTC
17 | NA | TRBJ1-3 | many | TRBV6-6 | CASSYSRAAGSGNTIYF | TGTGCCAGCAGTTACTCGAGGGCGGCTGGCTCTGGAAACACCATATATTTT
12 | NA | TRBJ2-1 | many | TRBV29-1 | CSVASGNNEQFF | TGCAGCGTTGCTTCGGGTAACAATGAGCAGTTCTTC
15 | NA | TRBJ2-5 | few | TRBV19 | CASSMGSPVRETQYF | TGTGCCAGTAGTATGGGGTCTCCTGTAAGAGAGACCCAGTACTTC